This is a list of T cell receptor beta chains from one sample in a study of response to subunit inactivated influenza vaccine. TCRdb reprocessed the RT-PCR reads via MiXCR and lists one record per CDR3 protein. Of 280,000 or so distinct CDR3 sequences in the sample, around a fifth were seen once. The material sequenced was PBMCs from blood, taken about 20 months after vaccination. The source of these receptors is a man between 50 and 70 years old who received an inactivated influenza vaccine. The CDR3 runs from the conserved cysteine through the conserved F or W.

CDR3 protein,V gene
CASRRTGRFTIYF,TRBV5-1
CASSTGLLREQYF,TRBV6-2/TRBV6-3
CASSPRTGITGNTIYF,TRBV18
CASSFNGFQETQYF,TRBV12-3/TRBV12-4
CSAQGLTERSTDTQYF,TRBV29-1
CASSKMTGLSGELFF,TRBV28
CASTGTPDTQYF,TRBV28
CASSPGPGLAGEETQYF,TRBV5-6
CASRPGTGVAEAFF,TRBV28
CASSDGDSGNTIYF,TRBV25-1
CAWSPGASQPQHF,TRBV30
CASSLFRGGDGEQFF,TRBV28
CAWSNQGNTEAFF,TRBV30
CASSIQVSSYNEQFF,TRBV5-1
CASKKEVVTDTQYF,TRBV27
CASSYGNRYEQYF,TRBV6-5
CAISGDTPNTEAFF,TRBV10-3
CASSSFRQDIQETQYF,TRBV5-4
CASSLSPGTQPQHF,TRBV27
CASSFGRGSYNEQFF,TRBV7-7
CATSRDQRDGLLYGYTF,TRBV15
CASSLAGAGTEAFF,TRBV12-3/TRBV12-4
CASSHPDSLRGNTIYF,TRBV4-1